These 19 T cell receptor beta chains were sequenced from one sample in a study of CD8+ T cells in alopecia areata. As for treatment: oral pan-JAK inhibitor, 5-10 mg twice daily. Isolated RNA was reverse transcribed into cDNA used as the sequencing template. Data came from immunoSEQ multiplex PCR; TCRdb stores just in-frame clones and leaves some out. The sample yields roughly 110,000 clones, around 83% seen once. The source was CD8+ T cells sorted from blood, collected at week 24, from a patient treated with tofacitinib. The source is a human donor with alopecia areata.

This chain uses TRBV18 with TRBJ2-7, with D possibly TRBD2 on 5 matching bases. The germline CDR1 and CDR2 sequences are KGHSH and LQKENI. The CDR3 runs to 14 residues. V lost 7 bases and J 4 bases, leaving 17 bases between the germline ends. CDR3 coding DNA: TGTGCCAGCTTCCAGACTGAGGGCTTTTACGAGCAGTACTTC. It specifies CASFQTEGFYEQYF.

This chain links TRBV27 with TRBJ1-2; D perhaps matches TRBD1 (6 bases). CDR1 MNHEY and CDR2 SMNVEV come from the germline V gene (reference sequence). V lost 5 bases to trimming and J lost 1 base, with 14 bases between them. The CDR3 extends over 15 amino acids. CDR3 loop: CASSPISQGNYGYTF. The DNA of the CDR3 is TGTGCCAGCAGTCCAATCTCACAGGGTAACTATGGCTACACCTTC.

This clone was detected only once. CDR3 coding DNA: TGTGCCAGCAGCTTAGAGTTCATAGACAATGAGCAGTTCTTC. This encodes CASSLEFIDNEQFF. The chain links TRBV7-9 to TRBJ2-1; D gene ambiguous. CDR1 is SEHNR and CDR2 is FQNEAQ in the germline V gene (reference sequence). V lost 1 base to trimming and J lost 5 bases, with 9 bases between them. The CDR3 runs 14 residues.

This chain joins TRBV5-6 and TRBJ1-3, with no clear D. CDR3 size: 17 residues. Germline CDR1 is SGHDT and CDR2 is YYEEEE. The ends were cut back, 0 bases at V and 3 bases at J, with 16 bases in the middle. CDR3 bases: TGTGCCAGCAGCTTGGCGGCAGTTTCGAGACGTGGAAACACCATATATTTT. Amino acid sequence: CASSLAAVSRRGNTIYF.

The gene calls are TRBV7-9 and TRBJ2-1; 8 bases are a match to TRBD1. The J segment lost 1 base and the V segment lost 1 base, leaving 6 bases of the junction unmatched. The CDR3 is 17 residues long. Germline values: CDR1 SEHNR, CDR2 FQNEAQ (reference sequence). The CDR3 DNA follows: TGTGCCAGCAGCTTAGGAGGGGACAGGCCTTCCTACAATGAGCAGTTCTTC. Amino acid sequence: CASSLGGDRPSYNEQFF.

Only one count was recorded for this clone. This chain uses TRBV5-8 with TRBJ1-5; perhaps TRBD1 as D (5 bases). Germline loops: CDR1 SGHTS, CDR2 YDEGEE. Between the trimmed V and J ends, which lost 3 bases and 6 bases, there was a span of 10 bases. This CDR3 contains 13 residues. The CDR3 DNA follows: TGTGCCAGCAGCTGGCCCAGGGTTCAGCCCCAGCATTTT. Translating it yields CASSWPRVQPQHF.

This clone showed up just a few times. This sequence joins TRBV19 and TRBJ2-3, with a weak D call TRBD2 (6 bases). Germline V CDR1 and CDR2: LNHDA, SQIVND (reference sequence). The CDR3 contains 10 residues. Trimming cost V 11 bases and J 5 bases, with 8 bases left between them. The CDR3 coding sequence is TGTGCCTCGGAGGGAGATACGCAGTATTTT. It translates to CASEGDTQYF.

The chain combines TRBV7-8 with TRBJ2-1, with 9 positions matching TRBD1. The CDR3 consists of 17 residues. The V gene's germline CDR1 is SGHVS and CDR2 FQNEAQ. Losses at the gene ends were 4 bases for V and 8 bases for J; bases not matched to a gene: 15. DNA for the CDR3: TGTGCCAGCAGCTACGTCCCGGGACAGGGACCTATGGATGAGCAGTTCTTC. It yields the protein CASSYVPGQGPMDEQFF.

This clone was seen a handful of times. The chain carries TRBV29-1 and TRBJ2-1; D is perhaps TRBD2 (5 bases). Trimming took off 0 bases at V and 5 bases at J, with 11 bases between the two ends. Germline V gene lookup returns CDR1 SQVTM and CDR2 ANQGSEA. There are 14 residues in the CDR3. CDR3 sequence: CSVEDFGGNNEQFF. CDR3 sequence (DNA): TGCAGCGTTGAAGACTTTGGAGGTAACAATGAGCAGTTCTTC.

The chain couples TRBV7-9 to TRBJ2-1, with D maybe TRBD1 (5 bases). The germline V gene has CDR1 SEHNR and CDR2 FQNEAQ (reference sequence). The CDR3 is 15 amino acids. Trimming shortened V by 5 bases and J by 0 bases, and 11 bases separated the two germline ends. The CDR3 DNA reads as TGTGCCAGCAGCCCGACAGAAACCTCCTACAATGAGCAGTTCTTC. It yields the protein CASSPTETSYNEQFF.

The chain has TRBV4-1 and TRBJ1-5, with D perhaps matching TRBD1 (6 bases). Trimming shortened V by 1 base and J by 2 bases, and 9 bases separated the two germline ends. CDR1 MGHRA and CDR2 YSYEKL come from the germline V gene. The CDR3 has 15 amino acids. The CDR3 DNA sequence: TGCGCCAGCAGCCAAGTTCCAGGGGGCAATCAGCCCCAGCATTTT. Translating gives CASSQVPGGNQPQHF.

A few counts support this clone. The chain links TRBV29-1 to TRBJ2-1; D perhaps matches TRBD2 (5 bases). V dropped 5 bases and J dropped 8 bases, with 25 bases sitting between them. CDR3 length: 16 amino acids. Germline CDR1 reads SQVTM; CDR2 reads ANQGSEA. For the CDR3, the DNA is TGCAGCGTTAATTGGCTAGCTCATTCGTCGGATCATGAGCAGTTCTTC. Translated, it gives CSVNWLAHSSDHEQFF.

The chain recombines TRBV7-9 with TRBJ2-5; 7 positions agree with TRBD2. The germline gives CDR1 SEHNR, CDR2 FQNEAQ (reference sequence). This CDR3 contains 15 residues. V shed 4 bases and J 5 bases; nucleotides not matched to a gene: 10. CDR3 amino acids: CASSSTSFEGETQYF. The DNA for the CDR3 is TGTGCCAGCAGCTCGACTAGCTTTGAGGGGGAGACCCAGTACTTC.

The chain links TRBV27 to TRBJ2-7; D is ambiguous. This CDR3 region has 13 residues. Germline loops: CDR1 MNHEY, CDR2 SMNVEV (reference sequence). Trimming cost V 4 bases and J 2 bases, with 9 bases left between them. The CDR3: CASSSGLTYEQYF. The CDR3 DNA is TGTGCCAGCAGTTCGGGCCTTACCTACGAGCAGTACTTC.

The CDR3 reads CASSSLGLNTEAFF. The CDR3 coding sequence is TGTGCCAGCAGCTCCCTGGGCCTGAACACTGAAGCTTTCTTT. The chain recombines TRBV7-9 with TRBJ1-1; D is uncertain. Germline V lookup: CDR1 SEHNR, CDR2 FQNEAQ (reference sequence). The length of the CDR3 is 14 residues. Deletions cut 4 bases from V and 0 bases from J, with 9 bases between. Looking up the rest from reference TRBV7-9 and TRBJ1-1 gives the full variable domain: DTGVSQNPRHKITKRGQNVTFRCDPISEHNRLYWYRQTLGQGPEFLTYFQNEAQLEKSRLLSDRFSAERPKGSFSTLEIQRTEQGDSAMYLCASSSLGLNTEAFFGQGTRLTVV.

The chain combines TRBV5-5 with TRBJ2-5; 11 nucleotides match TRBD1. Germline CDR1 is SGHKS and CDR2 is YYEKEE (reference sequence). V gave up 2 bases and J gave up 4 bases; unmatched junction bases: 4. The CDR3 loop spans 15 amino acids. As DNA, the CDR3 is TGTGCCAGCAGCTTACAGGACAGGGGGCGAGAGACCCAGTACTTC. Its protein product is CASSLQDRGRETQYF.

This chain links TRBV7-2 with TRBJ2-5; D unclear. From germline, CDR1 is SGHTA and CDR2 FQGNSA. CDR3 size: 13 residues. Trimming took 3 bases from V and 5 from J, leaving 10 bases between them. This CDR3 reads CASSFTGMETQYF. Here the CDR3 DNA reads TGTGCCAGCAGCTTCACGGGTATGGAGACCCAGTACTTC.

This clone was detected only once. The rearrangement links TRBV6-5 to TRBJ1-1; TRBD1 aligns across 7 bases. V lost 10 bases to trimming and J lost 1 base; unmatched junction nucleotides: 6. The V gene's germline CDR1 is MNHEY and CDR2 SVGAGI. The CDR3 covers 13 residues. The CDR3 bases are TGTGCCACCCAGACAGGGACGAACACTGAAGCTTTCTTT. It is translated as CATQTGTNTEAFF.

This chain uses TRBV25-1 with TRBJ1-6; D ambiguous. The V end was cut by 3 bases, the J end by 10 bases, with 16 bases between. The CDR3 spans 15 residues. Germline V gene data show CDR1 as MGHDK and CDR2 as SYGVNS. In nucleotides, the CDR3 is TGTGCCAGCAGTGAGGTACGGCTCGCGGACTCACCCCTCCACTTT. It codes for CASSEVRLADSPLHF.